This entry lists 10 T cell receptor beta chains sequenced from one sample in a study of OX40 agonist ivuxolimab in advanced cancers. TCRdb keeps only in-frame clones here, not all; method: immunoSEQ multiplex PCR. The table has more than 13,000 clones, approximately 80% seen once. The sequences come from CD4+ or CD8+ T cells sorted from blood, collected in a trial of the OX40 agonist ivuxolimab. All receptors derive from an adult with an advanced solid tumor such as melanoma, head and neck, liver or kidney cancer.

The V gene is TRBV9, the J gene TRBJ2-3; D might be TRBD1 (6 bases). The CDR3 has 14 amino acids. CDR1 is SGDLS and CDR2 is YYNGEE in the germline V gene. V was pared by 0 bases and J by 4 bases, with 9 bases between. In DNA form, the CDR3 reads TGTGCCAGCAGCGTAGAACAGGGCGCAGATACGCAGTATTTT. Its translation: CASSVEQGADTQYF.

The chain couples TRBV4-1 to TRBJ1-6; tentative D call: TRBD1 (6 bases). The CDR3 has 15 amino acids. Germline lookup yields CDR1 MGHRA and CDR2 YSYEKL. V was trimmed by 6 bases and J by 8 bases, leaving 17 bases between them. This CDR3 reads CASSLQGRTDSPLHF. The DNA for the CDR3 is TGCGCCAGCAGTCTTCAGGGGCGCACAGATTCACCCCTCCACTTT.

The V gene is TRBV4-3, the J gene TRBJ2-3; D gene uncertain. Germline loops: CDR1 LGHNA, CDR2 YSLEER. There are 16 residues in the CDR3. V dropped 0 bases and J dropped 0 bases, with 10 bases sitting between them. CDR3 sequence: CASSQEERTSTDTQYF. CDR3 in DNA: TGCGCCAGCAGCCAAGAAGAAAGAACTAGCACAGATACGCAGTATTTT.

This clone is categorized as medium-sized. The chain joins TRBV28 to TRBJ1-5; D is ambiguous. Trimming removed 1 base from V and 4 bases from J, with 17 bases in between. The length of the CDR3 is 17 residues. CDR1 is MDHEN and CDR2 is SYDVKM in the germline V gene. Here the CDR3 reads CASSLSPATLANQPQHF. CDR3 nucleotide sequence: TGTGCCAGCAGTTTATCTCCAGCTACCCTTGCAAATCAGCCCCAGCATTTT.

This chain joins TRBV6-6 and TRBJ2-3; TRBD1 is a possible D gene (5 bases). Trimming removed 7 bases from V and 4 bases from J, with 15 bases in between. Germline V gene data show CDR1 as MNHNY and CDR2 as SVGAGI (reference sequence). The CDR3 contains 14 residues. The CDR3 spells CASTRAIPADTQYF. For the CDR3, the DNA is TGTGCCAGCACCAGGGCCATCCCTGCAGATACGCAGTATTTT.

The J gene is TRBJ2-7, the V gene TRBV7-2; the D is unclear. CDR3 length equals 13 residues. Germline CDR1 is SGHTA and CDR2 is FQGNSA. V was pared by 3 bases and J by 1 base, with 7 bases between. The CDR3 DNA reads TGTGCCAGCAGCTTGCTAGGTTCCTACGAGCAGTACTTC. This sequence encodes CASSLLGSYEQYF.

The gene calls are TRBV6-5 and TRBJ2-7; 11 nucleotides match TRBD1. From germline, CDR1 is MNHEY and CDR2 SVGAGI. V lost 4 bases to trimming and J lost 3 bases; unmatched junction nucleotides: 2. The CDR3 spans 14 residues. CDR3 DNA sequence: TGTGCCAGCAGTTGGACAGGGGGCGTCTACGAGCAGTACTTC. As protein: CASSWTGGVYEQYF.

The chain is built from TRBV25-1 and TRBJ1-5; no definite D call. CDR1 is MGHDK and CDR2 is SYGVNS in the germline V gene. Trimming pared 4 bases from V and 0 bases from J, leaving 4 bases between. The CDR3 spans 13 residues. CDR3 amino acids: CASSVGSNQPQHF. The CDR3 DNA follows: TGTGCCAGCAGTGTAGGTAGCAATCAGCCCCAGCATTTT.

J is TRBJ1-1 and V is TRBV4-1; D unclear. V shed 4 bases and J shed 1 base, with 10 bases lying between them. Per germline, CDR1 MGHRA and CDR2 YSYEKL. The CDR3 is 14 residues long. Written as DNA, the CDR3 is TGCGCCAGCAGCCGGGATTTAGGGAACACTGAAGCTTTCTTT. It specifies CASSRDLGNTEAFF.

V and J are TRBV6-5 and TRBJ2-7; D is perhaps TRBD1 (6 bases). Trimming cost V 6 bases and J 3 bases, with 18 bases left between them. CDR3 size: 15 residues. Per the germline V gene, CDR1 is MNHEY and CDR2 is SVGAGI. CDR3 coding DNA: TGTGCCAGCAGAGCAACTTGGACAGAGAACTACGAGCAGTACTTC. Its translation: CASRATWTENYEQYF.